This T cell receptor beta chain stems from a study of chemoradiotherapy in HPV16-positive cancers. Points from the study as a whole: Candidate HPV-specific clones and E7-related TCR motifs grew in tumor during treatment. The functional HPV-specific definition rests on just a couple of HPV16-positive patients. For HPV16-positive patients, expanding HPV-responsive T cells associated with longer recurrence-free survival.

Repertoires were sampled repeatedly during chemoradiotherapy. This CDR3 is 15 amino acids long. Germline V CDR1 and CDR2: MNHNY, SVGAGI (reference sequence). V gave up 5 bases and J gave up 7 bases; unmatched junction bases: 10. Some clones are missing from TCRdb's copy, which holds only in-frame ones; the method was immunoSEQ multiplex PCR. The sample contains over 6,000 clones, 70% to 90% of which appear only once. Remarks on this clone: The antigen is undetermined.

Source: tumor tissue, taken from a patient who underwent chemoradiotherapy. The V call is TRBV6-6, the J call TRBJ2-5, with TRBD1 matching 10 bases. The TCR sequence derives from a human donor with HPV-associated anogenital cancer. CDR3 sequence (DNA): TGTGCCAGCAGTCCACCCGGGACAGGGGAAGGGACCCAGTACTTC. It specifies CASSPPGTGEGTQYF.